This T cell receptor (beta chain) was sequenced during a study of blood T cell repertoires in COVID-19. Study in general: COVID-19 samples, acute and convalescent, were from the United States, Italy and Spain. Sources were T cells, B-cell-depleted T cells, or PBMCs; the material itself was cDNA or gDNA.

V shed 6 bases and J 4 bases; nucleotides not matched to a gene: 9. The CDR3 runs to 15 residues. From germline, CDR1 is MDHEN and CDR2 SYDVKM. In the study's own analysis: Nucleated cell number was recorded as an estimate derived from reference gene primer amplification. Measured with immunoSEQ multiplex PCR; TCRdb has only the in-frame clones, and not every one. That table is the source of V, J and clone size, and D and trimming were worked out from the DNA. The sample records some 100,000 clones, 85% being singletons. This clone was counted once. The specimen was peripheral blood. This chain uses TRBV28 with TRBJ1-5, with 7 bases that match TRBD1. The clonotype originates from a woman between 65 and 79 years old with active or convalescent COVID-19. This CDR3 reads CASRSGTVENQPQHF. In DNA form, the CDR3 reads TGTGCCAGCAGGTCCGGGACAGTTGAGAATCAGCCCCAGCATTTT.